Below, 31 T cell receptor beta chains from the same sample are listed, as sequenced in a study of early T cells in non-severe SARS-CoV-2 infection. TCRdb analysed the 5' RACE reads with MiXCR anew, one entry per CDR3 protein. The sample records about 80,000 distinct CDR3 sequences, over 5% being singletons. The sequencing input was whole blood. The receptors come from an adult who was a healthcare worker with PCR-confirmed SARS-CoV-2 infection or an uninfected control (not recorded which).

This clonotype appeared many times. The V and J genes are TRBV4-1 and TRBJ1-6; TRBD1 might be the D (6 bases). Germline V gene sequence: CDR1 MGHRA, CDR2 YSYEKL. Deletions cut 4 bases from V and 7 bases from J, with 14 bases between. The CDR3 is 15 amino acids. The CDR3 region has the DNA TGCGCCAGCAGCCCGAACAGGGACCGGAATTCACCCCTCCACTTT. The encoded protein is CASSPNRDRNSPLHF.

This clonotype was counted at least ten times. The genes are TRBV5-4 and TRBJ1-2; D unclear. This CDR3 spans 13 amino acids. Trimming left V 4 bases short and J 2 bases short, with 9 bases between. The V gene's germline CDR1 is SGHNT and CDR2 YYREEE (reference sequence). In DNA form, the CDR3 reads TGTGCCAGCAGCCCAGAGAGCAACTATGGCTACACCTTC. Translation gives CASSPESNYGYTF.

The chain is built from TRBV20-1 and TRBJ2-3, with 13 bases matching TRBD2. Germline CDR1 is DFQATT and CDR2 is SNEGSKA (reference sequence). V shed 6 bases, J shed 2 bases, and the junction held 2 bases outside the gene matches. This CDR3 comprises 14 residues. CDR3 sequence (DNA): TGCAGTGCAGGGACTAGCGGGATCACAGATACGCAGTATTTT. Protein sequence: CSAGTSGITDTQYF.

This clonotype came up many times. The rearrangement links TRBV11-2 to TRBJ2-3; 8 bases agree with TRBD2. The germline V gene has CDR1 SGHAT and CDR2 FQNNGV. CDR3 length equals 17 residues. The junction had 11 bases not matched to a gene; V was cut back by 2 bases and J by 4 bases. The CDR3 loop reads CASSLPPGLGRADTQYF. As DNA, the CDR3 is TGTGCCAGCAGCTTACCCCCGGGACTAGGTCGTGCAGATACGCAGTATTTT.

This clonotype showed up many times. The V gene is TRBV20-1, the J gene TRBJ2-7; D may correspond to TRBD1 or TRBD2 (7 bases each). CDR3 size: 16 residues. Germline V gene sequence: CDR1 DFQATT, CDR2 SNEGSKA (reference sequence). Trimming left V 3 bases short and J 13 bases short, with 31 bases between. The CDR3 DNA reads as TGCAGTGCTAGGCCCCTTCAGGGGGGGATCCTAGCGCTCCGTTACTTC. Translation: CSARPLQGGILALRYF.

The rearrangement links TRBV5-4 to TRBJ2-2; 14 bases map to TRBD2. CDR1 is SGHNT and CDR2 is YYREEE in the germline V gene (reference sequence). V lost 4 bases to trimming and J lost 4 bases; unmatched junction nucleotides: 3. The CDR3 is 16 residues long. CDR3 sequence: CASSRTSGRITGELFF. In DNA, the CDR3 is TGTGCCAGCAGCCGGACTAGCGGGAGGATCACCGGGGAGCTGTTTTTT.

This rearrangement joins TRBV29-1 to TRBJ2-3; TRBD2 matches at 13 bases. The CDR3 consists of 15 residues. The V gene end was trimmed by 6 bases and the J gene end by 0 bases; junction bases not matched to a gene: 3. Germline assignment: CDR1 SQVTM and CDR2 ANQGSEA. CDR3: CSVPGLAGSTDTQYF. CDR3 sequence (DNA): TGCAGCGTACCGGGACTAGCGGGAAGCACAGATACGCAGTATTTT.

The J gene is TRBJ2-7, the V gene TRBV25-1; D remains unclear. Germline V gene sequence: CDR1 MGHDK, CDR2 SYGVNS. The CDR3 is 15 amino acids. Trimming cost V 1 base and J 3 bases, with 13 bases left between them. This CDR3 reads CASSEFKNTYYEQYF. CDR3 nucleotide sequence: TGTGCCAGCAGTGAATTTAAGAACACTTACTACGAGCAGTACTTC.

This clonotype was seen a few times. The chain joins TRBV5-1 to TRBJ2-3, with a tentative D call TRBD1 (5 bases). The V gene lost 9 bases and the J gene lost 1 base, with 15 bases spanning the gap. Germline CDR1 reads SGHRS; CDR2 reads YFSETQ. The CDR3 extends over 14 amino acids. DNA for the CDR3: TGCGCCACCGCACAGGCTGCGGGCACAGATACGCAGTATTTT. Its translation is CATAQAAGTDTQYF.

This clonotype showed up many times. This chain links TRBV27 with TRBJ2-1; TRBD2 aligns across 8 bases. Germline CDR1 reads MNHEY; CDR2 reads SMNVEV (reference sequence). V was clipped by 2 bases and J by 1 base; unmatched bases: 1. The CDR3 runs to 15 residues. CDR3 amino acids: CASSLAGGSYNEQFF. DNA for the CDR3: TGTGCCAGCAGTTTAGCGGGGGGTTCCTACAATGAGCAGTTCTTC.

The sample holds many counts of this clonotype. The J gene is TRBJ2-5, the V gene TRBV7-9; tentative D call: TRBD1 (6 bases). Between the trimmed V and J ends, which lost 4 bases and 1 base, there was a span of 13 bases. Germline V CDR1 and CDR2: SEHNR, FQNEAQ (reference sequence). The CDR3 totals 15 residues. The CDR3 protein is CASSSSGVPQETQYF. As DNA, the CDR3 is TGTGCCAGCAGCTCCTCAGGGGTACCCCAAGAGACCCAGTACTTC.

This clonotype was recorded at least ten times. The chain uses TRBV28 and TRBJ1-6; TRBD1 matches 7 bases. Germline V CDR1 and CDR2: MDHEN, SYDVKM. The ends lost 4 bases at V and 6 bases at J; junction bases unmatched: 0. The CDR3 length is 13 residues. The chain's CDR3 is CASSYRGNSPLHF. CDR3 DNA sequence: TGTGCCAGCAGTTACAGGGGTAATTCACCCCTCCACTTT. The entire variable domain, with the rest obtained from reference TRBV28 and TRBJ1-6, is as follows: DVKVTQSSRYLVKRTGEKVFLECVQDMDHENMFWYRQDPGLGLRLIYFSYDVKMKEKGDIPEGYSVSREKKERFSLILESASTNQTSMYLCASSYRGNSPLHFGNGTRLTVT.

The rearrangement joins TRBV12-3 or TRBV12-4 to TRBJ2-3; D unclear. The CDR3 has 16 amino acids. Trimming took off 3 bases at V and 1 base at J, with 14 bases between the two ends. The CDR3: CASSLESGPRTDTQYF. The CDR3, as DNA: TGTGCCAGCAGTTTGGAGAGTGGCCCCCGCACAGATACGCAGTATTTT.

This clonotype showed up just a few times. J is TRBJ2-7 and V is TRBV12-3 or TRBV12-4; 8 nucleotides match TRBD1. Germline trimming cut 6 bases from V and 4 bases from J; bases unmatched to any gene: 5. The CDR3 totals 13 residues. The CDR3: CASRTDRVYEQYF. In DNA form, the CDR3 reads TGTGCCAGCAGAACGGACAGGGTTTACGAGCAGTACTTC.

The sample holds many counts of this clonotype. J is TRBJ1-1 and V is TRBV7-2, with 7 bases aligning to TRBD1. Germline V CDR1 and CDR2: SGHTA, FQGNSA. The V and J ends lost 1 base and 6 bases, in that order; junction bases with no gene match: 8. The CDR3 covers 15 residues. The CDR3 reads CASSLVRQGTAEAFF. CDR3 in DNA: TGTGCCAGCAGCTTAGTTAGACAGGGTACGGCTGAAGCTTTCTTT.

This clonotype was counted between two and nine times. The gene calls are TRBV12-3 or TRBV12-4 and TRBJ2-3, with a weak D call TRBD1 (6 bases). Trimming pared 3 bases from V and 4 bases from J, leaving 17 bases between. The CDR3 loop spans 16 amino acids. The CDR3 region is CASSFVQGMMADTQYF. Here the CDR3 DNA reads TGTGCCAGCAGTTTTGTTCAGGGGATGATGGCAGATACGCAGTATTTT.

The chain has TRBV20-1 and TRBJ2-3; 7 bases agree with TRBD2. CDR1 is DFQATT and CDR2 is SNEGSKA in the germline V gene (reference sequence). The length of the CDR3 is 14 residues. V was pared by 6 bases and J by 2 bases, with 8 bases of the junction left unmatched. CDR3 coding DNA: TGCAGTGCCGAAACCGGGACTATCACAGATACGCAGTATTTT. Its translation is CSAETGTITDTQYF.

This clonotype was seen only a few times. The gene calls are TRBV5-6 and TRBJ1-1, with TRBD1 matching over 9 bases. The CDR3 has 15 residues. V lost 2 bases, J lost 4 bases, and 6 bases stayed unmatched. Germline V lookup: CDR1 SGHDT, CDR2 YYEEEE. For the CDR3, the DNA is TGTGCCAGCAGCTTCCGGGACAGGGCTTTCACTGAAGCTTTCTTT. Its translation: CASSFRDRAFTEAFF.

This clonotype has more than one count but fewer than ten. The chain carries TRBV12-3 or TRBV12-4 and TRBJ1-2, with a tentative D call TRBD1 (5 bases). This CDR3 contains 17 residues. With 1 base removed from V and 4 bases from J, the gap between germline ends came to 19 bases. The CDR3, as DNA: TGTGCCAGCAGTTTAGTTCTCGCGGGGCCTTATTCCTATGGCTACACCTTC. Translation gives CASSLVLAGPYSYGYTF.

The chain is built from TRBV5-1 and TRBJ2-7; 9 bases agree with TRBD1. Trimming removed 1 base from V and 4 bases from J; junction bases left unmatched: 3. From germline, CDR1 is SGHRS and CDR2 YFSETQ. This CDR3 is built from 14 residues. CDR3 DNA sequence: TGCGCCAGCAGCTTGACAGGGGGCTTGTACGAGCAGTACTTC. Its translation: CASSLTGGLYEQYF.

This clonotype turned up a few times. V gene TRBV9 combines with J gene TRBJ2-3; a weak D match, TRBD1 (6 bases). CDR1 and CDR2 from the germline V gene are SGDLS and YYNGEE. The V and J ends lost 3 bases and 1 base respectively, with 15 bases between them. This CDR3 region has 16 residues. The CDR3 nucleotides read TGTGCCAGCAGCGGAAAAACAGGGTGGGGCACAGATACGCAGTATTTT. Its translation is CASSGKTGWGTDTQYF.

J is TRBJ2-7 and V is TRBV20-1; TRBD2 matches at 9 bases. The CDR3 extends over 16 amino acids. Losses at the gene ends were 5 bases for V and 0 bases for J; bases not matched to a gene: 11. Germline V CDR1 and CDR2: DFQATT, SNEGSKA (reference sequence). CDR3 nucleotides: TGCAGTGCTTGGCGGGGGGGCCGGAGGAGCTCCTACGAGCAGTACTTC. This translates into CSAWRGGRRSSYEQYF.

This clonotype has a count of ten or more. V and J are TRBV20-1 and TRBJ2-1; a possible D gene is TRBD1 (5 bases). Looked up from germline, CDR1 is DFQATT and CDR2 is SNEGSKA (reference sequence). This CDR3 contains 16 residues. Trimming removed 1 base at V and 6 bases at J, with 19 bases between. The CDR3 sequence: CSARVFGAGPGNEQFF. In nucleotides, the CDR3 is TGCAGTGCTAGAGTGTTTGGGGCTGGACCCGGCAATGAGCAGTTCTTC.

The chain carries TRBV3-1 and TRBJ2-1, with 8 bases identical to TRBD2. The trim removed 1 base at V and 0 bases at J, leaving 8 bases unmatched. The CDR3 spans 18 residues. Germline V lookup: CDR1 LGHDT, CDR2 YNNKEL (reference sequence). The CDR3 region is CASSQGLAGRSSYNEQFF. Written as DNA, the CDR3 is TGTGCCAGCAGCCAAGGGCTAGCGGGCCGAAGCTCCTACAATGAGCAGTTCTTC.

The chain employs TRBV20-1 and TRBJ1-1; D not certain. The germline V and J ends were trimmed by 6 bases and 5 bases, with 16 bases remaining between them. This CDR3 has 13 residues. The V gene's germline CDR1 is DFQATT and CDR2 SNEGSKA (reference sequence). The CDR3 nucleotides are TGCAGTGCCCCAGGTGCGTATGCGACTGAAGCTTTCTTT. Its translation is CSAPGAYATEAFF.

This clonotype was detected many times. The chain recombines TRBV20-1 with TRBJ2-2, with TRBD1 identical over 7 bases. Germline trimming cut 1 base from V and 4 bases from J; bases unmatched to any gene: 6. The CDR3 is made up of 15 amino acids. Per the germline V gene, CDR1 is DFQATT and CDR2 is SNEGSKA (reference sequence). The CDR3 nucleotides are TGCAGTGCTAGAGTCACAGGGGTGGGCACCGGGGAGCTGTTTTTT. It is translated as CSARVTGVGTGELFF.

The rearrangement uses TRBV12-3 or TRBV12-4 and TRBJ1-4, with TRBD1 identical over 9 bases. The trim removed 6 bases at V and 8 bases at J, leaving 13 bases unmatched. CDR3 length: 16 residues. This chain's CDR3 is CASRRQGGGNYEKLFF. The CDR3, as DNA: TGTGCCAGCAGAAGACAGGGGGGTGGGAATTACGAAAAACTGTTTTTT.

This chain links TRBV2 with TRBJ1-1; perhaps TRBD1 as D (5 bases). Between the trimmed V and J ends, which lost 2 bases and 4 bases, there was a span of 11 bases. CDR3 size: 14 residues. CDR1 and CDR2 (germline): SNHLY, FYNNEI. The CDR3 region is CASSEFGGGTEAFF. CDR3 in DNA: TGTGCCAGCAGTGAATTCGGGGGGGGCACTGAAGCTTTCTTT.

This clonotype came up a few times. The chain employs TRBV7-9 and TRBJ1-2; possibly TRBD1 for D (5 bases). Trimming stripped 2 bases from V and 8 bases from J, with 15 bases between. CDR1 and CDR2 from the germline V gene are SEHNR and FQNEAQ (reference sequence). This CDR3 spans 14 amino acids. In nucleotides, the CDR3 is TGTGCCAGCAGCTTAAGTACGGCGGGGCACGGCTACACCTTC. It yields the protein CASSLSTAGHGYTF.

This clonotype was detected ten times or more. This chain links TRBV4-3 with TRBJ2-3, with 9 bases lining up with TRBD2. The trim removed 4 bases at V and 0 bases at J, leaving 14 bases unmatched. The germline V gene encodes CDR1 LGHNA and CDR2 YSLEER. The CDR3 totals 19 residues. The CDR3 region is CASSPSAVLAGTSTDTQYF. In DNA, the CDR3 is TGCGCCAGCAGCCCATCGGCTGTGCTAGCGGGAACTAGCACAGATACGCAGTATTTT.

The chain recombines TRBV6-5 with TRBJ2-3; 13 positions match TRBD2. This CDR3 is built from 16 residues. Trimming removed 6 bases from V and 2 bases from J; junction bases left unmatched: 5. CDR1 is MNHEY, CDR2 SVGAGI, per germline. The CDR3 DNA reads TGTGCCAGCAGCCGGACTAGCGGGGGCCTCACAGATACGCAGTATTTT. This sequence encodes CASSRTSGGLTDTQYF.